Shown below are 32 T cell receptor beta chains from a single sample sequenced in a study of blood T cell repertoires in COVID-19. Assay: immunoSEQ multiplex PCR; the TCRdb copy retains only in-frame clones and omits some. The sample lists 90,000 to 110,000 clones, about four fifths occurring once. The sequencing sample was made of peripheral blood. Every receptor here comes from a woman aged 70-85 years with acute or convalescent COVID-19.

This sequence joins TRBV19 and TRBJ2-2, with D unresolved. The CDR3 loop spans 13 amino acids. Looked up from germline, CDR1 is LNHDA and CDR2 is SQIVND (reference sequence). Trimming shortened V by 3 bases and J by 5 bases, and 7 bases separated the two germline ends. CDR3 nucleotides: TGTGCCAGTAGTATGAGCGTTACCGGGGAGCTGTTTTTT. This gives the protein CASSMSVTGELFF.

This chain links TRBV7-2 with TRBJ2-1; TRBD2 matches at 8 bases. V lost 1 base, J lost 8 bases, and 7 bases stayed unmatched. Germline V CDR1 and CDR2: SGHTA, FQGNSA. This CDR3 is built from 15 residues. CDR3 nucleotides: TGTGCCAGCAGCTTAGACGGGGGGGCATCCTATGAGCAGTTCTTC. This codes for CASSLDGGASYEQFF. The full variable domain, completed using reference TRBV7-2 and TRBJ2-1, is GAGVSQSPSNKVTEKGKDVELRCDPISGHTALYWYRQSLGQGLEFLIYFQGNSAPDKSGLPSDRFSAERTGGSVSTLTIQRTQQEDSAVYLCASSLDGGASYEQFFGPGTRLTVL.

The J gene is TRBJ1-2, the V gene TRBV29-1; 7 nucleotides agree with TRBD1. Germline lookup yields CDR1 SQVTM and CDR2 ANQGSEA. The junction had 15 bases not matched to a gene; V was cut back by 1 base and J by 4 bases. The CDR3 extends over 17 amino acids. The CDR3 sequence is CSVEAPGQPSVVYGYTF. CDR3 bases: TGCAGCGTTGAAGCGCCGGGACAGCCCTCCGTGGTCTATGGCTACACCTTC.

The DNA for the CDR3 is TGTGCCAGTAGGGTCTTCAGGGGAGGGGAAGCTTTCTTT. This sequence encodes CASRVFRGGEAFF. The V gene is TRBV19, the J gene TRBJ1-1, with D possibly TRBD1 on 6 matching bases. The ends were cut back, 6 bases at V and 8 bases at J, with 16 bases in the middle. The germline V gene encodes CDR1 LNHDA and CDR2 SQIVND (reference sequence). This CDR3 is built from 13 residues.

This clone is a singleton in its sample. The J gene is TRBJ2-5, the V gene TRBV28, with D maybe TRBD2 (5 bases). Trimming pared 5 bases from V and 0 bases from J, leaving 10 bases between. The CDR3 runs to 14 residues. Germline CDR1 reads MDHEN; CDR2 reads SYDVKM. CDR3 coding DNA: TGTGCCAGCAGTGTCGAGGAGGACCAAGAGACCCAGTACTTC. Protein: CASSVEEDQETQYF. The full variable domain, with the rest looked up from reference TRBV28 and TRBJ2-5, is DVKVTQSSRYLVKRTGEKVFLECVQDMDHENMFWYRQDPGLGLRLIYFSYDVKMKEKGDIPEGYSVSREKKERFSLILESASTNQTSMYLCASSVEEDQETQYFGPGTRLLVL.

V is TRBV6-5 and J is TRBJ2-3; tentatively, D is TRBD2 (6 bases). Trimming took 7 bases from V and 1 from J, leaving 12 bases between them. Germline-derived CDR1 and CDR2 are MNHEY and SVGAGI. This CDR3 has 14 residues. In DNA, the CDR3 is TGTGCCAGCAAATTTACGGGGGGCACAGATACGCAGTATTTT. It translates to CASKFTGGTDTQYF.

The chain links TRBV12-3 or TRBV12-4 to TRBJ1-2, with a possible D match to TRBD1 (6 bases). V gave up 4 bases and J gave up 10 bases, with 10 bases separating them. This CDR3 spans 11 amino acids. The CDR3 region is CASSSRQDYTF. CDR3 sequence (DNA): TGTGCCAGCAGTTCGAGACAGGACTACACCTTC.

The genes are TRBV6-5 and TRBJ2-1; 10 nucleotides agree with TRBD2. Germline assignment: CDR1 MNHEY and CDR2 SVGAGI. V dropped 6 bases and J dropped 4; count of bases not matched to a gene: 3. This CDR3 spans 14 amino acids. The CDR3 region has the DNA TGTGCCAGCAGCATAGCGGGAGGTTACAATGAGCAGTTCTTC. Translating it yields CASSIAGGYNEQFF.

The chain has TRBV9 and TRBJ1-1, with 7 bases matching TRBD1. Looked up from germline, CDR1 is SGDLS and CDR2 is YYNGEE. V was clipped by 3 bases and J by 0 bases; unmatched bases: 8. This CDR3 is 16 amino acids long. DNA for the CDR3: TGTGCCAGCAGCGACCAAACTACAGGGGTGAACACTGAAGCTTTCTTT. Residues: CASSDQTTGVNTEAFF.

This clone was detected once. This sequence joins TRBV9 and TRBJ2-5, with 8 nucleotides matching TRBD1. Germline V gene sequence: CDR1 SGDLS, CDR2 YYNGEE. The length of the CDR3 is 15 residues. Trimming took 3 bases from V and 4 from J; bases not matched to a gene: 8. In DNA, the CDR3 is TGTGCCAGCAGCGCCTCGACAGGGGTGGTAGAGACCCAGTACTTC. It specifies CASSASTGVVETQYF.

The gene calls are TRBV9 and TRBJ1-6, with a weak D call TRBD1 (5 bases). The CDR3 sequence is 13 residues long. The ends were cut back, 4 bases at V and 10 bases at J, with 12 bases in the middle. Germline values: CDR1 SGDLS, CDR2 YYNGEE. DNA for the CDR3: TGTGCCAGCAGCCGCGGGGAGGGGTCACCCCTCCACTTT. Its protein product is CASSRGEGSPLHF.

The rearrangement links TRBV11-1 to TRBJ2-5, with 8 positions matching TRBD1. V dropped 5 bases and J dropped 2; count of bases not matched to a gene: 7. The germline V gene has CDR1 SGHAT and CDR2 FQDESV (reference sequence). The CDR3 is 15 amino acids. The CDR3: CASSPTGTGQETQYF. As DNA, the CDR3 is TGTGCCAGCAGCCCCACCGGGACAGGACAAGAGACCCAGTACTTC.

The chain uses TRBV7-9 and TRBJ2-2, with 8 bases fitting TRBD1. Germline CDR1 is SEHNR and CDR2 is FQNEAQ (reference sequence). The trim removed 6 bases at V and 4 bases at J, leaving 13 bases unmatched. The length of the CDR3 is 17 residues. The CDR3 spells CASRHQTGGDGTGELFF. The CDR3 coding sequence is TGTGCCAGCAGACATCAAACAGGGGGTGATGGCACCGGGGAGCTGTTTTTT.

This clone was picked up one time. CDR3 amino acids: CASSKKTGGRGDEKLFF. In DNA form, the CDR3 reads TGTGCCAGTAGTAAAAAGACAGGGGGGCGAGGCGATGAAAAACTGTTTTTT. The V and J genes are TRBV19 and TRBJ1-4; 9 bases map to TRBD1. Trimming at V came to 4 bases and at J to 6 bases, leaving 12 bases not matched to a gene. CDR1 and CDR2 from the germline V gene are LNHDA and SQIVND (reference sequence). The CDR3 spans 17 residues.

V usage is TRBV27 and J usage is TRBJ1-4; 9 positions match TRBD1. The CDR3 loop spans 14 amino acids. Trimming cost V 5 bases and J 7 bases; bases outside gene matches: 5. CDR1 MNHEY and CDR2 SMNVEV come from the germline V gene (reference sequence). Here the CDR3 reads CASSPTGGFEKLFF. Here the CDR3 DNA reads TGTGCCAGCAGTCCGACAGGGGGATTTGAAAAACTGTTTTTT.

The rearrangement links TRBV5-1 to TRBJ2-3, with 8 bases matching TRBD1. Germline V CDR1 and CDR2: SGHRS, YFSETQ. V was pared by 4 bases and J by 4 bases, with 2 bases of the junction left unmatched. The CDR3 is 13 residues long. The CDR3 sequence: CASSPGQADTQYF. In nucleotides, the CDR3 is TGCGCCAGCAGCCCGGGACAGGCAGATACGCAGTATTTT.

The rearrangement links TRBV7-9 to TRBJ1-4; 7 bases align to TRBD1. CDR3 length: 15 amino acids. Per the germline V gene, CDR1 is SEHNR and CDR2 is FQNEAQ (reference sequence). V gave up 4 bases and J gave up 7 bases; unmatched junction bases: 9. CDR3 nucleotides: TGTGCCAGCAGCTACGGGACAGCGGGAGGTGAAAAACTGTTTTTT. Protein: CASSYGTAGGEKLFF.

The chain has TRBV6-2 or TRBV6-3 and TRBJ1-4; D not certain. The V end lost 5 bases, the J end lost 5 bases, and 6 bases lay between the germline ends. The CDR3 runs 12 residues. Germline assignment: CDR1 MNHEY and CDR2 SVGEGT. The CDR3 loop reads CASSRWNEKLFF. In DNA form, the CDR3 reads TGTGCCAGCAGTCGGTGGAATGAAAAACTGTTTTTT.

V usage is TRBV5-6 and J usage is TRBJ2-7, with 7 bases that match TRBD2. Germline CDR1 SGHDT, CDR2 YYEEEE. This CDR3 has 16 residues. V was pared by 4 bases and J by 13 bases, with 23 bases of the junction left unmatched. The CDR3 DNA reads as TGTGCCAGCAGCCCCATCCGGGACGCGGGGGTCTCAGGAGAATACTTC. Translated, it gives CASSPIRDAGVSGEYF.

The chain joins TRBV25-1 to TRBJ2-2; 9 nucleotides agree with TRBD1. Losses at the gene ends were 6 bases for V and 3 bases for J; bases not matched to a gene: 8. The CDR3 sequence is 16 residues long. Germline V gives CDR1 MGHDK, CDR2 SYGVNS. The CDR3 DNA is TGTGCCAGCAGCGCTCGACAGGGGGGTCACACCGGGGAGCTGTTTTTT. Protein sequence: CASSARQGGHTGELFF.

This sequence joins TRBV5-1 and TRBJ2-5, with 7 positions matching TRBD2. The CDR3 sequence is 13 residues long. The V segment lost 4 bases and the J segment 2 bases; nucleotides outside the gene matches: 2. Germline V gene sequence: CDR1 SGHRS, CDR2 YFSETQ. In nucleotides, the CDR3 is TGCGCCAGCAGCCTTAGCGGGCAAGAGACCCAGTACTTC. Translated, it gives CASSLSGQETQYF. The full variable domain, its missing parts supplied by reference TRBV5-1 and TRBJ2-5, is KAGVTQTPRYLIKTRGQQVTLSCSPISGHRSVSWYQQTPGQGLQFLFEYFSETQRNKGNFPGRFSGRQFSNSRSEMNVSTLELGDSALYLCASSLSGQETQYFGPGTRLLVL.

The CDR3 protein is CASSAGLAGGYADTQYF. CDR3 DNA: TGTGCCAGCAGCGCCGGACTAGCGGGAGGGTATGCAGATACGCAGTATTTT. The chain joins TRBV9 to TRBJ2-3; 15 nucleotides line up with TRBD2. The germline CDR1 and CDR2 sequences are SGDLS and YYNGEE. The CDR3 runs to 17 residues. V was pared by 3 bases and J by 4 bases, with 6 bases of the junction left unmatched.

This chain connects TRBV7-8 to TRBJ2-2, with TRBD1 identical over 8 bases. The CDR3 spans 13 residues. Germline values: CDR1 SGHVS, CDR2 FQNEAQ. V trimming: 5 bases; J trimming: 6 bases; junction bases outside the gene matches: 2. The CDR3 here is CASSPQGAGELFF. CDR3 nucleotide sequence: TGTGCCAGCAGCCCACAGGGGGCCGGGGAGCTGTTTTTT.

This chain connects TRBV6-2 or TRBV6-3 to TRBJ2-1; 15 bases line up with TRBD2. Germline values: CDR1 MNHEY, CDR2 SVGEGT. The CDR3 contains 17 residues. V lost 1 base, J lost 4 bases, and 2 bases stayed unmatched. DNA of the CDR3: TGTGCCAGCAGTTACTGGACTAGCGGGAGGGATTACAATGAGCAGTTCTTC. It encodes CASSYWTSGRDYNEQFF.

CDR3: CASSLRRGQETQYF. CDR3 bases: TGTGCCAGCAGCTTGCGGCGGGGCCAAGAGACCCAGTACTTC. This chain uses TRBV5-4 with TRBJ2-5, with D possibly being TRBD2 (6 bases). This CDR3 comprises 14 residues. Germline assignment: CDR1 SGHNT and CDR2 YYREEE (reference sequence). Trimming stripped 1 base from V and 1 base from J, with 8 bases between.

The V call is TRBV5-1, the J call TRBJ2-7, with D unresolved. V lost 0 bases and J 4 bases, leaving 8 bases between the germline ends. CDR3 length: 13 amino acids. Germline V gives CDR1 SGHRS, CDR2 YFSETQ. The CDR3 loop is CASSLALGYEQYF. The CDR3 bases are TGCGCCAGCAGCTTGGCCCTCGGTTACGAGCAGTACTTC.

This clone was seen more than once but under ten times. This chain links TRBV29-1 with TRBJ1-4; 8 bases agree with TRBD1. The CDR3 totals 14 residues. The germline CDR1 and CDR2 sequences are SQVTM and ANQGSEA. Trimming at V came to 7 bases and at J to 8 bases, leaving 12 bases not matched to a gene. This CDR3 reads CSASTGAAWEKLFF. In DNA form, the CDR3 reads TGCAGCGCCTCGACAGGGGCTGCTTGGGAAAAACTGTTTTTT.

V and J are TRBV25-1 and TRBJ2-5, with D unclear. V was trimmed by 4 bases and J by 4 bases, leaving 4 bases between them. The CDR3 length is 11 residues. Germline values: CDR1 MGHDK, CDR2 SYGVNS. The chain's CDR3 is CASSAGETQYF. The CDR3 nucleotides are TGTGCCAGCAGTGCCGGAGAGACCCAGTACTTC.

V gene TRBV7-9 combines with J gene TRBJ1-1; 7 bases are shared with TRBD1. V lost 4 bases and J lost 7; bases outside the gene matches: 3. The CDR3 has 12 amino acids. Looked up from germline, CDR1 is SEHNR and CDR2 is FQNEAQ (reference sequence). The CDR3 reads CASSYTGVEAFF. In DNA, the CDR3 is TGTGCCAGCAGCTATACAGGGGTTGAAGCTTTCTTT.

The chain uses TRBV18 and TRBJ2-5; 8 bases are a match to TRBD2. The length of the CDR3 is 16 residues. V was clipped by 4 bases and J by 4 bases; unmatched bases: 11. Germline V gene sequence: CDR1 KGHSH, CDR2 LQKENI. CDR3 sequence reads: CASSRTSGLGSETQYF. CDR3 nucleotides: TGTGCCAGCTCACGAACTAGCGGCCTTGGGTCAGAGACCCAGTACTTC.

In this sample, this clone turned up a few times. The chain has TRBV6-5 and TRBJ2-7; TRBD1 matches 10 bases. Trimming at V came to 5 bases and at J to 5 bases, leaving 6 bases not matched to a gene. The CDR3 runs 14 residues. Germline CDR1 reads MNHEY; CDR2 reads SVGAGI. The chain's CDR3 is CASSNRDRGNEQYF. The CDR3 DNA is TGTGCCAGCAGTAATCGGGACAGGGGCAACGAGCAGTACTTC.

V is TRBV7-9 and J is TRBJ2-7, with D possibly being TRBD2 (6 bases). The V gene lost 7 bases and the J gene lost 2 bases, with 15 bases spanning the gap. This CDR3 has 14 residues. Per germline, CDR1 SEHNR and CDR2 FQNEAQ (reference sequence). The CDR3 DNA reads TGTGCCAGCACCGTAGGCGGGGCAACCTACGAGCAGTACTTC. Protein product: CASTVGGATYEQYF.